The present entry profiles one T cell receptor beta chain with its context. The source of the sample is a study of cytomegalovirus exposure and HLA in healthy donors. Both 60 Vbeta primers and 13 Jbeta primers went into the PCR. Sequencing was performed with immunoSEQ multiplex PCR; in TCRdb, only in-frame clones are kept and a portion is missing. The data show a few hundred thousand clones, approximately 90% seen once. The clonotype originates from a young woman in good health and CMV-seronegative. The sample taken for sequencing was PBMCs.

The CDR3 region has the DNA TGCGCCAGCAGCTTGGGGGCAGGGCGGCTTGGAGATACGCAGTATTTT. This gives the protein CASSLGAGRLGDTQYF. This rearrangement joins TRBV5-1 to TRBJ2-3, with D possibly TRBD1 on 5 matching bases. Germline CDR1 and CDR2: SGHRS and YFSETQ. The V end was cut by 0 bases, the J end by 5 bases, with 16 bases between. CDR3 length: 16 amino acids. Full variable domain (rest looked up from reference TRBV5-1 and TRBJ2-3): KAGVTQTPRYLIKTRGQQVTLSCSPISGHRSVSWYQQTPGQGLQFLFEYFSETQRNKGNFPGRFSGRQFSNSRSEMNVSTLELGDSALYLCASSLGAGRLGDTQYFGPGTRLTVL.